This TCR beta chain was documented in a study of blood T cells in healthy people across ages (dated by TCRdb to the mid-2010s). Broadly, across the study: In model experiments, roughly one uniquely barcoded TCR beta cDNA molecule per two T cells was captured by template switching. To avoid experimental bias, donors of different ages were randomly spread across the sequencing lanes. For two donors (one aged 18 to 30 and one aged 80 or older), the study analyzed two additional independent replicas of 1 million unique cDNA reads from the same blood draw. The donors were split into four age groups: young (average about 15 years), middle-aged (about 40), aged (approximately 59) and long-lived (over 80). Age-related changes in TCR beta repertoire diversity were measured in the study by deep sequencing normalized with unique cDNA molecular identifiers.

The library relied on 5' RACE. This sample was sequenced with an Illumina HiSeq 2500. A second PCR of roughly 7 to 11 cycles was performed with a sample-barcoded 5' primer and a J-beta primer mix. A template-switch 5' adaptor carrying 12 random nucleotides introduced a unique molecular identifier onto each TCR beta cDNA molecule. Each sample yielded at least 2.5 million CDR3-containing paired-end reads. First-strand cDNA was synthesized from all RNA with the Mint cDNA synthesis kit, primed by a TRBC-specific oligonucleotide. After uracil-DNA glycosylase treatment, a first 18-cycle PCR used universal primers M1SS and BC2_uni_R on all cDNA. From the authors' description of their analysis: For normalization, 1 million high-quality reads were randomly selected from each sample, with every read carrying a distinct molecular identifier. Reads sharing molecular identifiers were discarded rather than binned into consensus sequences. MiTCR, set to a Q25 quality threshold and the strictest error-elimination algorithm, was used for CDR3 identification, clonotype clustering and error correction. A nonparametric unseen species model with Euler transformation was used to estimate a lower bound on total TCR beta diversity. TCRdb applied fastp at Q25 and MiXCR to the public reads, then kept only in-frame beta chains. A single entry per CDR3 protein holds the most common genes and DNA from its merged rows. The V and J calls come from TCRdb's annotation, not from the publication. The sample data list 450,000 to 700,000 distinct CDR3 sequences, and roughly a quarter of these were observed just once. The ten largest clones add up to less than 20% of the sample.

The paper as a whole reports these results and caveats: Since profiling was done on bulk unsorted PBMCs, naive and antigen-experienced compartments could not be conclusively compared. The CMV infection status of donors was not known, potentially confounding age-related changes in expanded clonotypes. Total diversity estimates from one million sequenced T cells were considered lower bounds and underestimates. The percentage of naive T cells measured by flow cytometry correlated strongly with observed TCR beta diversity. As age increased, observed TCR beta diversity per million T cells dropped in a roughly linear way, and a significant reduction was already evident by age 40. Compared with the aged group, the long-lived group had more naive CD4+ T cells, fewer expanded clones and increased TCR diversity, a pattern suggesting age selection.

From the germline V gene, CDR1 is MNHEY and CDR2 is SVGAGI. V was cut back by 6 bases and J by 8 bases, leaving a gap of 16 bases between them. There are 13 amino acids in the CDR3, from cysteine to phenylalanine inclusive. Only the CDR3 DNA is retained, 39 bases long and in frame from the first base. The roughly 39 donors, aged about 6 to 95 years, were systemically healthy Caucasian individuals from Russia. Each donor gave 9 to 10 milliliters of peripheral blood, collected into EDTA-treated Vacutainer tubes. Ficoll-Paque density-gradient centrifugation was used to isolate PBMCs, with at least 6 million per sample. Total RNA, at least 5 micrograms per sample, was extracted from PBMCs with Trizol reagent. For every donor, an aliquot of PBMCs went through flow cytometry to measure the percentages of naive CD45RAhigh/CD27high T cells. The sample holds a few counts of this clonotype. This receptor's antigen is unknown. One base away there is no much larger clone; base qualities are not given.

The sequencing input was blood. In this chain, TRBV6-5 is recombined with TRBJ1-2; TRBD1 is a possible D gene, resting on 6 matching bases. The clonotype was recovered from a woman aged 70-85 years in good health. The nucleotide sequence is TGTGCCAGCAGCCTTGACAGGATCTGGGGCTACACCTTC. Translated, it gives CASSLDRIWGYTF.